A selection of T cell receptor beta chains follows, all from one sample in a study of T cell responses to AZD1222 COVID-19 vaccine. Libraries were prepared by immunoSEQ multiplex PCR; TCRdb keeps only in-frame clonotypes and omits some of them. The table shows roughly 150,000 clones, with roughly nine tenths occurring only once. Sequencing used peripheral blood, obtained 28 days after the second AZD1222 dose. Every receptor here comes from an adult who received the AZD1222 COVID-19 vaccine. The CDR3 runs from the conserved cysteine through the conserved F or W. The order of the fields is V gene, clone size, D gene, J gene, CDR3 DNA, CDR3 protein. D genes are given only for firm matches. Rows may omit the clone size; those that give it use once, few, many or a size class.

V gene: TRBV10-3; clone size: -; D gene: TRBD1; J gene: TRBJ1-2; CDR3 DNA: TGTGCCATCACTGGGACAGGGGGTAACTATGGCTACACCTTC; CDR3 protein: CAITGTGGNYGYTF
V gene: TRBV5-1; clone size: once; D gene: -; J gene: TRBJ2-2; CDR3 DNA: TGCGCCAGCAGCGGGGGGAATAGTGACACCGGGGAGCTGTTTTTT; CDR3 protein: CASSGGNSDTGELFF
V gene: TRBV5-6; clone size: -; D gene: -; J gene: TRBJ2-5; CDR3 DNA: TGTGCCAGCAGCTTGGGCGCCAGCGGCTGGGGAGGAGAGACCCAGTACTTC; CDR3 protein: CASSLGASGWGGETQYF
V gene: TRBV11-2; clone size: -; D gene: -; J gene: TRBJ2-7; CDR3 DNA: TGTGCCAGCAGCTTAGCCTCGGACGGTGGCTACGAGCAGTACTTC; CDR3 protein: CASSLASDGGYEQYF
V gene: TRBV6-5; clone size: -; D gene: TRBD2; J gene: TRBJ2-2; CDR3 DNA: TGTGCCACTAGGACTAGCCAGAGCGGGGAGCTGTTTTTT; CDR3 protein: CATRTSQSGELFF
V gene: TRBV7-7; clone size: -; D gene: -; J gene: TRBJ2-1; CDR3 DNA: TGTGCCAGCAGCCGAACGGGACAAGGGACCAATGAGCAGTTCTTC; CDR3 protein: CASSRTGQGTNEQFF
V gene: TRBV11-2; clone size: -; D gene: -; J gene: TRBJ1-1; CDR3 DNA: TGTGCCAGCAGCTTAGAGTTCAGGGCCACTGAAGCTTTCTTT; CDR3 protein: CASSLEFRATEAFF
V gene: TRBV21-1; clone size: -; D gene: -; J gene: TRBJ2-5; CDR3 DNA: TGTGCCAGCAGCAGAGAACCGGGACTCCTCCAAGAGACCCAGTACTTC; CDR3 protein: CASSREPGLLQETQYF
V gene: TRBV29-1; clone size: -; D gene: TRBD1; J gene: TRBJ2-7; CDR3 DNA: TGCAGCGTTGGGGGACCGGGACAGGGGCTCGAGCAGTACTTC; CDR3 protein: CSVGGPGQGLEQYF
V gene: TRBV7-6; clone size: -; D gene: -; J gene: TRBJ2-7; CDR3 DNA: TGTGCCAGCAGCTTAGGAGGGACTGCCTACGAGCAGTACTTC; CDR3 protein: CASSLGGTAYEQYF
V gene: TRBV9; clone size: -; D gene: -; J gene: TRBJ1-6; CDR3 DNA: TGTGCCAGCAGCGTAGGGCGGCAGTATAATTCACCCCTCCACTTT; CDR3 protein: CASSVGRQYNSPLHF
V gene: TRBV27; clone size: -; D gene: TRBD1; J gene: TRBJ1-6; CDR3 DNA: TGTGCCAGCAGTTTATTCACAGGGGGCGGATATAATTCACCCCTCCACTTT; CDR3 protein: CASSLFTGGGYNSPLHF
V gene: TRBV27; clone size: -; D gene: -; J gene: TRBJ2-7; CDR3 DNA: TGTGCCAGCAGTTTAATTTTTGGGAGCAGCTCCTACGAGCAGTACTTC; CDR3 protein: CASSLIFGSSSYEQYF
V gene: TRBV18; clone size: -; D gene: -; J gene: TRBJ1-2; CDR3 DNA: TGTGCCAGCTCACTAAAACCCCCTCGGGGGCCAGGTGGCTACACCTTC; CDR3 protein: CASSLKPPRGPGGYTF
V gene: TRBV27; clone size: -; D gene: TRBD1; J gene: TRBJ1-6; CDR3 DNA: TGTGCCAGCAGTTTGTTCGGTCGACAGGGAGGTTCACCCCTCCACTTT; CDR3 protein: CASSLFGRQGGSPLHF
V gene: TRBV7-3; clone size: -; D gene: -; J gene: TRBJ2-5; CDR3 DNA: TGTGCCAGCAGCGAGGGGTATCAGGAGACCCAGTACTTC; CDR3 protein: CASSEGYQETQYF
V gene: TRBV12-3/TRBV12-4; clone size: -; D gene: -; J gene: TRBJ2-7; CDR3 DNA: TGTGCCAGCCGCAGGGGCATGTACGAGCAGTACTTC; CDR3 protein: CASRRGMYEQYF
V gene: TRBV2; clone size: -; D gene: -; J gene: TRBJ2-7; CDR3 DNA: TGTGCCAGCAGGGCGGCGAGGGGCGCTGGCATTCCCGAGCAGTACTTC; CDR3 protein: CASRAARGAGIPEQYF
V gene: TRBV5-4; clone size: -; D gene: -; J gene: TRBJ1-6; CDR3 DNA: TGTGCCAGCAGCTTCCCCAATAATTCACCCCTCCACTTT; CDR3 protein: CASSFPNNSPLHF
V gene: TRBV6-4; clone size: -; D gene: -; J gene: TRBJ2-5; CDR3 DNA: TGTGCCACCACTACCCGGGACGGCACCCAAGAGACCCAGTACTTC; CDR3 protein: CATTTRDGTQETQYF
V gene: TRBV6-4; clone size: -; D gene: TRBD1; J gene: TRBJ1-5; CDR3 DNA: TGTGCCAGCAGTGACTCAAGGACAGGGGCCCAAAATAGCAATCAGCCCCAGCATTTT; CDR3 protein: CASSDSRTGAQNSNQPQHF
V gene: TRBV6-5; clone size: -; D gene: TRBD1; J gene: TRBJ2-4; CDR3 DNA: TGTGCCAGCAGTTACTCGAGGGACAGTAAAAACATTCAGTACTTC; CDR3 protein: CASSYSRDSKNIQYF
V gene: TRBV19; clone size: -; D gene: TRBD1; J gene: TRBJ1-6; CDR3 DNA: TGTGCCAGTACCCCGGGACAGCATAATTCACCCCTCCACTTT; CDR3 protein: CASTPGQHNSPLHF
V gene: TRBV2; clone size: -; D gene: -; J gene: TRBJ1-2; CDR3 DNA: TGTGCCAGCAGTGGTCGGATCTATGGCTACACCTTC; CDR3 protein: CASSGRIYGYTF
V gene: TRBV27; clone size: -; D gene: -; J gene: TRBJ2-2; CDR3 DNA: TGTGCCAGCAGTTTATATCCAGGGGCGAACACCGGGGAGCTGTTTTTT; CDR3 protein: CASSLYPGANTGELFF
V gene: TRBV18; clone size: -; D gene: TRBD1; J gene: TRBJ1-4; CDR3 DNA: TGTGCCAGCTCACCGTTACAGGGGGGTGAAAAACTGTTTTTT; CDR3 protein: CASSPLQGGEKLFF
V gene: TRBV6-5; clone size: -; D gene: -; J gene: TRBJ2-2; CDR3 DNA: TGTGCCACTCAATATACCTTTACCAACACCGGGGAGCTGTTTTTT; CDR3 protein: CATQYTFTNTGELFF
V gene: TRBV7-9; clone size: -; D gene: -; J gene: TRBJ1-4; CDR3 DNA: TGTGCCAGCAGCTTAGGGGGCCAAGAAAAACTGTTTTTT; CDR3 protein: CASSLGGQEKLFF
V gene: TRBV19; clone size: -; D gene: -; J gene: TRBJ1-3; CDR3 DNA: TGTGCCAGTAGTATTCCCCAGGGGAGGGGAAACACCATATATTTT; CDR3 protein: CASSIPQGRGNTIYF
V gene: TRBV29-1; clone size: -; D gene: -; J gene: TRBJ1-1; CDR3 DNA: TGCAGCGTTGTGGGGGGATACAACACTGAAGCTTTCTTT; CDR3 protein: CSVVGGYNTEAFF
V gene: TRBV6-1; clone size: -; D gene: -; J gene: TRBJ1-6; CDR3 DNA: TGTGCCAGCAGTGAAGTGGGATTACGGAATTCACCCCTCCACTTT; CDR3 protein: CASSEVGLRNSPLHF
V gene: TRBV7-8; clone size: once; D gene: -; J gene: TRBJ1-2; CDR3 DNA: TGTGCCAGCAGCACAAGTCCGGGGCCCTATGGCTACACCTTC; CDR3 protein: CASSTSPGPYGYTF
V gene: TRBV6-6; clone size: few; D gene: -; J gene: TRBJ1-2; CDR3 DNA: TGTGCCAGCAGTTACGCTTTTGATGGCTACACCTTC; CDR3 protein: CASSYAFDGYTF
V gene: TRBV28; clone size: -; D gene: -; J gene: TRBJ2-7; CDR3 DNA: TGTGCCAGCATTCCCCCTCCCCCAGCGTTGAGGGGCGGGGTCTCCTACGAGCAGTACTTC; CDR3 protein: CASIPPPPALRGGVSYEQYF
V gene: TRBV14; clone size: -; D gene: TRBD2; J gene: TRBJ2-7; CDR3 DNA: TGTGCCAGCAGCCAAGAGTGGCAGCCGGGACTAGCGGGGCCTTTAACCTACGAGCAGTACTTC; CDR3 protein: CASSQEWQPGLAGPLTYEQYF
V gene: TRBV2; clone size: -; D gene: TRBD1; J gene: TRBJ1-1; CDR3 DNA: TGTGCCAGCAGTCGGCGGACAGGGAGAACTGAAGCTTTCTTT; CDR3 protein: CASSRRTGRTEAFF
V gene: TRBV27; clone size: once; D gene: -; J gene: TRBJ2-3; CDR3 DNA: TGTGCCAGCAGTTTTCGACAGGTCACAGATACGCAGTATTTT; CDR3 protein: CASSFRQVTDTQYF
V gene: TRBV2; clone size: -; D gene: TRBD2; J gene: TRBJ2-1; CDR3 DNA: TGTGCCAGCACCCGGACTAGCGGCAATGAGCAGTTCTTC; CDR3 protein: CASTRTSGNEQFF
V gene: TRBV9; clone size: -; D gene: TRBD2; J gene: TRBJ2-1; CDR3 DNA: TGTGCCAGCAGCGACTCAATTAGCGGGCCTAACAATGAGCAGTTCTTC; CDR3 protein: CASSDSISGPNNEQFF
V gene: TRBV6-5; clone size: once; D gene: -; J gene: TRBJ2-7; CDR3 DNA: TGTGCCATCAGGGACCTTTACGAGCAGTACTTC; CDR3 protein: CAIRDLYEQYF
V gene: TRBV5-1; clone size: once; D gene: TRBD1; J gene: TRBJ2-2; CDR3 DNA: TGCGCCAGCAGCTTTTTCGGACAGGGGGCCGGGAACACCGGGGAGCTGTTTTTT; CDR3 protein: CASSFFGQGAGNTGELFF